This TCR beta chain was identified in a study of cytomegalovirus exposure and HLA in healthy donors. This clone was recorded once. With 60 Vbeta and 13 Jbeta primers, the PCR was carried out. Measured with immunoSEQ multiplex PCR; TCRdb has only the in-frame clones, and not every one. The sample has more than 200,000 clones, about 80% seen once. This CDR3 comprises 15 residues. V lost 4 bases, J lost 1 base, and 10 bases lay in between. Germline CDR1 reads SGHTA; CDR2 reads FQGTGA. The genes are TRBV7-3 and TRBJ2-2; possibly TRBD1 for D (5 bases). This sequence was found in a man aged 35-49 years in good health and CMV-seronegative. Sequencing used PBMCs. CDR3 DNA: TGTGCCAGCAGCTCCGAAACAGGGAACACCGGGGAGCTGTTTTTT. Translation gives CASSSETGNTGELFF.